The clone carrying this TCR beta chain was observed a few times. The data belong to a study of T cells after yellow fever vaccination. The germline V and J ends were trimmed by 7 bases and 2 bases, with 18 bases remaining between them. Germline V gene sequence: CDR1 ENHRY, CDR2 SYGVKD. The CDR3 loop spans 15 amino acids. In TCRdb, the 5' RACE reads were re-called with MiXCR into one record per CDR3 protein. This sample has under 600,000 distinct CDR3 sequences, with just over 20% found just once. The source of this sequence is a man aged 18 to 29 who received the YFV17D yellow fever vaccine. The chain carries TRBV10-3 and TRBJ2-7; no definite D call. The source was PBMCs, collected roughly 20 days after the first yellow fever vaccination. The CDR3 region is CAINDPAREPYEQYF. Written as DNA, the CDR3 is TGTGCCATCAACGACCCAGCCCGCGAGCCCTACGAGCAGTACTTC.